The clone carrying this TCR beta chain was observed a few times. Its antigen is not known. Treatment meaning: roughly ten-day PBMC culture with coronavirus spike peptide pools or control peptides (ViraFEST assay). The unexposed donor gave CD4+ T cells before the COVID-19 pandemic (2011-2018). The researchers probed unexposed-donor CD4+ T cells with SARS-CoV-2 S/N and four cold-coronavirus spikes, cells permitting. Sequencing of the DNA from cultured CD4+ T cells was carried out with the Oncomine TCR Beta short-read assay. Once CD4+ T cells had been cultured, genomic DNA was extracted from them. In TCRdb, the PCR reads were re-called with MiXCR into one record per CDR3 protein. The sample carries roughly 10,000 distinct CDR3 sequences, around 30% recorded once. Germline trimming cut 0 bases from V and 2 bases from J; bases unmatched to any gene: 3. CDR1 and CDR2 (germline): MRHNA, SNTAGT. The CDR3 covers 16 residues.

This sample was taken from a study of vaccination and CD4 T cells after COVID-19. The V call is TRBV6-4, the J call TRBJ2-5, with TRBD2 identical over 10 bases. Material for sequencing was CD4+ T cells from blood, cultured in vitro. The TCR originated in a human donor in good health. CDR3 DNA sequence: TGTGCCAGCAGTGACTCCACTAGCGGGATTCAAGAGACCCAGTACTTC. Translation: CASSDSTSGIQETQYF.